Listed below are T cell receptor beta chains from one sample, sequenced in a study of tumor and adjacent non-tumor tissue in lung cancer. TCRdb passed the multiplex PCR reads through MiXCR, listing each CDR3 protein once. The data show fewer than 85,000 distinct CDR3 sequences, with approximately 79% seen just once and about 14% held by the top ten. Material: lung tumor tissue. These receptors all come from a woman between 45 and 60 years old with non-small cell lung cancer. CDR3s include the opening cysteine and the closing phenylalanine or tryptophan. The D gene is left open where the match is weak. The size entry is marked missing in some rows and otherwise reads once, few, many or a size class.

>.|TRBV11-2|TRBJ2-5|.
TGTCCCAGCAGCGGTCACACCCAGTACTTC
CPSSGHTQYF
>TRBD1|TRBV12-3/TRBV12-4|TRBJ2-3|.
TGTGCCAGCAGTAGAAGACAGGGGGGAAGCATAGATACGCACTATTTT
CASSRRQGGSIDTHYF
>TRBD1|TRBV6-5|TRBJ1-1|.
TGTGCCAGCAGCCCAGGGACAGTGTCGCACACTGAAGCTTTCTTT
CASSPGTVSHTEAFF
>.|TRBV20-1|TRBJ1-5|few
TGCAGTACTCAAAGACCCCAGGGGAATCAGTCCCAGCATTTT
CSTQRPQGNQSQHF
>.|TRBV4-1|TRBJ2-7|.
TGCGCCAGCAGCCCCGGGAAATCCACCCCCTACGTGCAGTACTTC
CASSPGKSTPYVQYF
>.|TRBV12-3/TRBV12-4|TRBJ2-3|.
TGTGCCAGCAGACCAATACAGGAGTTCACAGATACGCAGTATTTT
CASRPIQEFTDTQYF
>.|TRBV11-2|TRBJ1-3|.
TGTGCCAGCAGCATATTGGGGGCTGGAAACACCATATATTTT
CASSILGAGNTIYF
>TRBD1|TRBV29-1|TRBJ1-1|.
TGCAGCGTTGACATAGGGACAGCTAGTGAAGCTTACTTT
CSVDIGTASEAYF
>.|TRBV20-1|TRBJ2-7|.
TGCAGTACTAAAACAGGGTTAATAAATTACGAGCAGTACTTC
CSTKTGLINYEQYF
>.|TRBV20-1|TRBJ2-5|.
TGCACTGCTAGAGCTGGGCAGCAAGAGACCCAGTATTTC
CTARAGQQETQYF
>.|TRBV6-5|TRBJ2-2|.
TGTGACGGCAGAACCGGGACCAAAGACACCGGGGAGCTGTTTTTT
CDGRTGTKDTGELFF
>.|TRBV11-2|TRBJ1-2|few
TGTGCCAGCAGCTTAACACGTACCAACTATGGCTACTTCTTC
CASSLTRTNYGYFF
>.|TRBV11-2|TRBJ2-5|.
TGTGCCAGAAGCCTTACAGTTGAGACCCAGTACTTC
CARSLTVETQYF
>.|TRBV29-1|TRBJ2-5|.
TGCATGTTAGTGGGCCTCGAGGAGACCCAGTACTTC
CMLVGLEETQYF
>TRBD2|TRBV6-2/TRBV6-3|TRBJ2-1|once
TGTGCCGGCAATGGGGGAGGGGTTTATGAGGAGTTCTTC
CAGNGGGVYEEFF
>.|TRBV28|TRBJ2-3|.
TGTGTCAGCAGCCCCCCTCATAGCACAGACACGCAGTATTTT
CVSSPPHSTDTQYF
>.|TRBV6-5|TRBJ1-6|.
TGTGCCACACGGGGGGGGACCGACAATTCACCCCTCCACTTT
CATRGGTDNSPLHF
>.|TRBV11-2|TRBJ1-5|.
TGTGCCAGTAGCTTAGCGGGCCGAGGCAATCAGCCCTGGCATTTT
CASSLAGRGNQPWHF
>TRBD2|TRBV20-1|TRBJ2-1|.
TGCAGTGTTACTCGCGGACTAGCGGGAGGGCCCTACAATAAGCAGTTCTTC
CSVTRGLAGGPYNKQFF
>TRBD2|TRBV28|TRBJ2-3|few
TGTGCCAGCACAAGCTTATACGGGAGGCGCACAGATACGCAGTATTTT
CASTSLYGRRTDTQYF
>.|TRBV20-1|TRBJ2-3|.
TGCAATGCTAGAATTCATACTAGCACAGATACGCAGTATTTT
CNARIHTSTDTQYF
>.|TRBV20-1|TRBJ2-7|once
TGCAGTACTAGAGGGGAAGTGGGGATCAGGAGTGTAACCTACGAGCAGTACTTC
CSTRGEVGIRSVTYEQYF
>TRBD2|TRBV24-1|TRBJ2-2|.
TGTGCCACCAGTGATCACACCAACAGACTTGCGGGAGAGGTCACCGGGGAGCTGTTTTTT
CATSDHTNRLAGEVTGELFF
>.|TRBV6-6|TRBJ2-7|.
TGTGCCAGCAGTTACAGTGAGGGGGGCTACGAGCAGTACTTC
CASSYSEGGYEQYF
>.|TRBV20-1|TRBJ2-7|.
TGCAGAGTTACAAGGTCTGGTCTCGGCGAGCTGTACTTC
CRVTRSGLGELYF
>.|TRBV29-1|TRBJ2-5|.
TGCAGGGTTGTCCACACAGAGACCCAGTATTTC
CRVVHTETQYF
>.|TRBV30|TRBJ2-1|many
TGTGCCTGGAGTGGATTCGAAAAACCGGGACAATGGGATGAGCAGTTCTTC
CAWSGFEKPGQWDEQFF
>.|TRBV29-1|TRBJ2-4|.
TGCAGCGTTGGAACTATGCAAAACATTCATCACTTC
CSVGTMQNIHHF